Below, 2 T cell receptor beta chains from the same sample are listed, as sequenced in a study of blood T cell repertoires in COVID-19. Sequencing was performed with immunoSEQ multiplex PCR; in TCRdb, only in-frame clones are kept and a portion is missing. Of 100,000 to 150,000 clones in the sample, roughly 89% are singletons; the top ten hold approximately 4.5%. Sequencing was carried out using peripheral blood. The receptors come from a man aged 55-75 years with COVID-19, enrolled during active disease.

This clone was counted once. Written as DNA, the CDR3 is TGTGCCAGCAGCTTACTGGGGGCTGGTGAGCAGTTCTTC. Protein sequence: CASSLLGAGEQFF. This chain joins TRBV7-3 and TRBJ2-1; D is perhaps TRBD1 (6 bases). CDR3 length: 13 residues. CDR1 SGHTA and CDR2 FQGTGA come from the germline V gene. Trimming pared 2 bases from V and 9 bases from J, leaving 11 bases between.

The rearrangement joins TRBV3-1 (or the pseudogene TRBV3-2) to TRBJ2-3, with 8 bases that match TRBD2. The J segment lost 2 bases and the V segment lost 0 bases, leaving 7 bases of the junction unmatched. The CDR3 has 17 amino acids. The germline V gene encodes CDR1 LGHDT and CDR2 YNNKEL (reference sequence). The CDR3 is CASSQEVTSGHTDTQYF. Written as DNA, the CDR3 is TGTGCCAGCAGCCAAGAGGTAACTAGCGGCCACACAGATACGCAGTATTTT.